These 9 T cell receptor beta chains originate from one sample sequenced in a study of CD8 T cells in ankylosing spondylitis. TCRdb re-analysed the 5' RACE reads in MiXCR, keeping a single row per CDR3 protein. The sample lists 200,000 or so distinct CDR3 sequences, approximately 18% seen once, with around 4.5% in the top ten. The source material was blood, either unsorted or a sorted T cell fraction (not recorded which). The receptors were gathered from a male donor between 5 and 29 years old with ankylosing spondylitis or in good health (not recorded which).

In this sample, this clonotype turned up many times. V usage is TRBV9 and J usage is TRBJ2-1; D is unresolved. Trimming took 0 bases from V and 0 from J, leaving 4 bases between them. Germline lookup yields CDR1 SGDLS and CDR2 YYNGEE. The CDR3 spans 14 residues. CDR3 sequence reads: CASSVDDSYNEQFF. CDR3 coding DNA: TGTGCCAGCAGCGTAGATGACTCCTACAATGAGCAGTTCTTC.

This clonotype came up many times. The chain couples TRBV11-2 to TRBJ2-3; 9 bases are shared with TRBD2. Losses at the gene ends were 7 bases for V and 5 bases for J; bases not matched to a gene: 10. CDR3 length: 15 amino acids. CDR1 is SGHAT, CDR2 FQNNGV, per germline. CDR3 sequence (DNA): TGTGCCAGCACGCCGGCGGGAGGGCCGCAAGATACGCAGTATTTT. Its protein product is CASTPAGGPQDTQYF.

This clonotype has ten or more counts. The J gene is TRBJ2-2, the V gene TRBV2, with D perhaps TRBD1 (5 bases). Germline V gives CDR1 SNHLY, CDR2 FYNNEI. This CDR3 has 13 residues. Trimming took 7 bases from V and 11 from J, leaving 17 bases between them. The chain's CDR3 is CASTRGRSPELFF. The CDR3 DNA is TGTGCCAGCACAAGGGGAAGAAGTCCCGAGCTGTTTTTT. Full variable domain (remainder filled in from reference TRBV2 and TRBJ2-2): EPEVTQTPSHQVTQMGQEVILRCVPISNHLYFYWYRQILGQKVEFLVSFYNNEISEKSEIFDDQFSVERPDGSNFTLKIRSTKLEDSAMYFCASTRGRSPELFFGEGSRLTVL.

The chain recombines TRBV4-2 with TRBJ2-7; 11 bases are shared with TRBD2. From germline, CDR1 is LGHNA and CDR2 YNFKEQ. The CDR3 covers 18 residues. V dropped 3 bases and J dropped 7; count of bases not matched to a gene: 17. The CDR3 here is CASSQDPLTSGGVGEQYF. In DNA form, the CDR3 reads TGTGCCAGCAGCCAGGATCCCCTAACTAGCGGGGGTGTAGGGGAGCAGTACTTC.

Ten or more counts support this clonotype. The genes are TRBV27 and TRBJ1-1; possibly TRBD1 for D (5 bases). This CDR3 is built from 14 residues. Per germline, CDR1 MNHEY and CDR2 SMNVEV (reference sequence). V dropped 11 bases and J dropped 1 base, with 17 bases sitting between them. Here the CDR3 DNA reads TGTGCCTGCAAACGGGGGATTAAGAACACTGAAGCTTTCTTT. It specifies CACKRGIKNTEAFF.

This clonotype was counted at least ten times. This sequence joins TRBV20-1 and TRBJ2-5; TRBD1 matches 7 bases. CDR3 length: 19 residues. The ends lost 5 bases at V and 4 bases at J; junction bases unmatched: 25. Germline V CDR1 and CDR2: DFQATT, SNEGSKA (reference sequence). This CDR3 reads CSASTRAQGEQGIRETQYF. CDR3 DNA: TGCAGTGCTTCAACGCGCGCCCAAGGGGAACAGGGGATTCGAGAGACCCAGTACTTC.

Only a few counts were recorded for this clonotype. The chain joins TRBV4-3 to TRBJ2-3; D not resolved. CDR3 length: 15 amino acids. Germline lookup yields CDR1 LGHNA and CDR2 YSLEER. V lost 4 bases to trimming and J lost 3 bases, with 14 bases between them. CDR3 amino acids: CASSLNPGLTDTQYF. The CDR3 nucleotides read TGCGCCAGCAGCCTCAACCCCGGCCTAACAGATACGCAGTATTTT.

The chain recombines TRBV20-1 with TRBJ2-5, with TRBD2 matching 8 bases. V dropped 4 bases and J dropped 5; count of bases not matched to a gene: 3. Germline V gene sequence: CDR1 DFQATT, CDR2 SNEGSKA (reference sequence). The CDR3 consists of 12 residues. The CDR3 is CSAKTSEETQYF. The CDR3 DNA is TGCAGTGCTAAGACTAGCGAGGAGACCCAGTACTTC.

This chain joins TRBV27 and TRBJ2-7; D is undetermined. The V gene lost 5 bases and the J gene lost 2 bases, with 10 bases spanning the gap. Germline CDR1 MNHEY, CDR2 SMNVEV (reference sequence). There are 13 residues in the CDR3. The CDR3 here is CASSPWDTYEQYF. In nucleotides, the CDR3 is TGTGCCAGCAGTCCATGGGATACCTACGAGCAGTACTTC.